This T cell receptor (beta chain) stems from a study of blood T cell repertoires in COVID-19. Background on the study: Spain, Italy and the United States supplied samples that represented acute and convalescent COVID-19.

The method was immunoSEQ multiplex PCR; TCRdb's version includes in-frame clones alone and lacks a portion of them. The sample records fewer than 110,000 clones, about nine tenths being singletons. The V gene lost 4 bases and the J gene lost 0 bases, with 3 bases spanning the gap. The CDR3 is 11 amino acids. Germline CDR1 is SQVTM and CDR2 is ANQGSEA. The clonotype comes from a woman under 40 with acute or convalescent COVID-19. Sequenced: peripheral blood. The chain is built from TRBV29-1 and TRBJ1-1; unclear D gene. CDR3 residues: CSVAMNTEAFF. For the CDR3, the DNA is TGCAGCGTTGCTATGAACACTGAAGCTTTCTTT.